These T cell receptor beta chains were read from a single sample in a study of lymphopenia after photon versus proton radiotherapy. Only in-frame clones appear in the TCRdb table, and some are missing; sequencing was by immunoSEQ multiplex PCR. Of tens of thousands of clones in the sample, 85% to 90% were seen once. The material sequenced was peripheral blood, taken from a patient treated with proton-based radiotherapy. These receptors came from a woman aged 70 to 79 with pancreatic cancer. Some clones in this sample may be carry-over from other donors' samples. CDR3s include the opening cysteine and the closing phenylalanine or tryptophan. The D gene is left open where the match is weak. Expanded clones get a size class; other rows say once, few or many, or leave the size out.

V: TRBV27
size: -
J: TRBJ2-1
D: -
CDR3: CASSLNHPADPFYNEQFF
DNA: TGTGCCAGCAGTTTAAACCATCCGGCAGACCCATTCTACAATGAGCAGTTCTTC

V: TRBV2
size: few
J: TRBJ1-4
D: -
CDR3: CASSVGIEKLFF
DNA: TGTGCCAGCAGTGTGGGCATTGAAAAACTGTTTTTT

V: TRBV6-1
size: -
J: TRBJ2-7
D: -
CDR3: CASHLSSYEQYF
DNA: TGTGCCTCCCACCTCTCCTCCTACGAGCAGTACTTC

V: TRBV11-2
size: -
J: TRBJ1-2
D: -
CDR3: CASSLVAGVNYGYTF
DNA: TGTGCCAGCAGCTTAGTGGCAGGGGTGAACTATGGCTACACCTTC

V: TRBV28
size: -
J: TRBJ2-3
D: -
CDR3: CASSLSLAVSDTQYF
DNA: TGTGCCAGCAGTTTATCCCTGGCGGTGTCAGATACGCAGTATTTT

V: TRBV6-1
size: -
J: TRBJ2-3
D: -
CDR3: CASSEDSPSTDTQYF
DNA: TGTGCCAGCAGTGAGGACAGCCCAAGCACAGATACGCAGTATTTT

V: TRBV5-1
size: once
J: TRBJ1-2
D: -
CDR3: CASSLGGNPDYGYTF
DNA: TGCGCCAGCAGCTTAGGAGGGAATCCGGACTATGGCTACACCTTC

V: TRBV4-1
size: -
J: TRBJ1-2
D: TRBD1
CDR3: CASSQDQTGAGGYTF
DNA: TGCGCCAGCAGCCAAGATCAGACAGGGGCTGGCGGCTACACCTTC

V: TRBV27
size: -
J: TRBJ2-1
D: TRBD2
CDR3: CATFPGTSNYNEQFF
DNA: TGTGCCACCTTCCCCGGGACTAGCAACTACAATGAGCAGTTCTTC

V: TRBV11-1
size: -
J: TRBJ1-6
D: -
CDR3: CASSSLLQGTSPLHF
DNA: TGTGCCAGCAGCTCACTTCTTCAGGGGACCTCACCCCTCCACTTT

V: TRBV7-9
size: -
J: TRBJ2-3
D: -
CDR3: CASSLGSGTDTQYF
DNA: TGTGCCAGCAGCTTAGGTTCTGGCACAGATACGCAGTATTTT

V: TRBV5-5
size: -
J: TRBJ2-1
D: -
CDR3: CASSPGLTRYNEQFF
DNA: TGTGCCAGCAGCCCAGGGTTAACGCGGTACAATGAGCAGTTCTTC

V: TRBV19
size: -
J: TRBJ2-5
D: TRBD2
CDR3: CASSIAAGQETQYF
DNA: TGTGCCAGTAGTATAGCAGCGGGACAAGAGACCCAGTACTTC

V: TRBV11-1
size: once
J: TRBJ2-7
D: TRBD2
CDR3: CASSLGRTSSYEQYF
DNA: TGTGCCAGCAGCTTAGGGAGGACTAGCTCCTACGAGCAGTACTTC

V: TRBV11-2
size: -
J: TRBJ1-5
D: -
CDR3: CASSQDRQPQHF
DNA: TGTGCCAGCAGCCAGGACCGTCAGCCCCAGCATTTT

V: TRBV19
size: -
J: TRBJ1-3
D: -
CDR3: CASRNTGILSGNTIYF
DNA: TGTGCCAGTAGGAATACAGGGATTCTCTCTGGAAACACCATATATTTT

V: TRBV10-2
size: -
J: TRBJ1-3
D: -
CDR3: CASSELGAEGNTIYF
DNA: TGCGCCAGCAGTGAACTAGGGGCTGAAGGAAACACCATATATTTT

V: TRBV7-2
size: few
J: TRBJ2-5
D: -
CDR3: CASSWLSWGETQYF
DNA: TGTGCCAGCAGCTGGCTTAGCTGGGGAGAGACCCAGTACTTC

V: TRBV4-2
size: -
J: TRBJ1-1
D: -
CDR3: CASSQGPSEAFF
DNA: TGTGCCAGCAGCCAAGGGCCCTCTGAAGCTTTCTTT

V: TRBV7-6
size: -
J: TRBJ2-7
D: TRBD2
CDR3: CASSRTSDSSYEQYF
DNA: TGTGCCAGCAGCCGGACTAGCGACAGCTCCTACGAGCAGTACTTC

V: TRBV6-5
size: -
J: TRBJ2-1
D: -
CDR3: CASSYLGSQYNEQFF
DNA: TGTGCCAGCAGTTACTTGGGGAGTCAATACAATGAGCAGTTCTTC

V: TRBV10-1
size: -
J: TRBJ2-7
D: TRBD2
CDR3: CASTTGRFYEQYF
DNA: TGCGCCAGCACAACCGGGAGGTTCTACGAGCAGTACTTC

V: TRBV6-1
size: few
J: TRBJ1-1
D: -
CDR3: CASSDYLGQNTEAFF
DNA: TGTGCCAGCAGTGATTACTTGGGACAGAACACTGAAGCTTTCTTT

V: TRBV7-8
size: -
J: TRBJ2-1
D: TRBD2
CDR3: CASYLAEQTYNEQFF
DNA: TGTGCCAGTTACCTAGCGGAACAAACCTACAATGAGCAGTTCTTC

V: TRBV2
size: -
J: TRBJ2-2
D: -
CDR3: CASSGGWGYTGELFF
DNA: TGTGCCAGCAGCGGAGGCTGGGGGTACACCGGGGAGCTGTTTTTT

V: TRBV9
size: -
J: TRBJ2-2
D: -
CDR3: CASSVEGNTGELFF
DNA: TGTGCCAGCAGCGTAGAAGGGAACACCGGGGAGCTGTTTTTT